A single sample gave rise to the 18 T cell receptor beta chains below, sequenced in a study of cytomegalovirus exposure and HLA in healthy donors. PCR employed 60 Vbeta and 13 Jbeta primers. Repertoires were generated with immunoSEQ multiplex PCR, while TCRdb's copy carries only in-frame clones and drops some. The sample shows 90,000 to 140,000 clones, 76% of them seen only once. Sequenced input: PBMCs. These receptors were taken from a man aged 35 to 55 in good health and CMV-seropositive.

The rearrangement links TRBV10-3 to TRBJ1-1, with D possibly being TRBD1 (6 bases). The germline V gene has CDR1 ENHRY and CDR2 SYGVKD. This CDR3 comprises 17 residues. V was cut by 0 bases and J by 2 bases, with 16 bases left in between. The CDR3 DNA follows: TGTGCCATCAGTGAGTCGCCATATCGGACAGACAACACTGAAGCTTTCTTT. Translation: CAISESPYRTDNTEAFF.

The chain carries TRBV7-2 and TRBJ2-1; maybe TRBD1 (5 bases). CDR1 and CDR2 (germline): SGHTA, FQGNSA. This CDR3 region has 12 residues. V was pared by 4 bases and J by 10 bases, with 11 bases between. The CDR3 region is CASSSTVGEQFF. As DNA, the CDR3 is TGTGCCAGCAGCTCGACAGTGGGGGAGCAGTTCTTC.

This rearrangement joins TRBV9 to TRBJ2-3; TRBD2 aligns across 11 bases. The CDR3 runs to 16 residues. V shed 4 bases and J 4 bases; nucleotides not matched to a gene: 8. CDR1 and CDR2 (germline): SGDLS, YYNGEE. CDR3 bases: TGTGCCAGCAGCACCCAGCCGGGACTAGCGGCAGATACGCAGTATTTT. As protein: CASSTQPGLAADTQYF.

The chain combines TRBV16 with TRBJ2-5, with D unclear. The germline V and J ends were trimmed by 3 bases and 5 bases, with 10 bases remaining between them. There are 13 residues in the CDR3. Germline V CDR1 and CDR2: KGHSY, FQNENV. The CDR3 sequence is CASSHPPEETQYF. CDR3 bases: TGTGCCAGCAGCCACCCACCCGAGGAGACCCAGTACTTC.

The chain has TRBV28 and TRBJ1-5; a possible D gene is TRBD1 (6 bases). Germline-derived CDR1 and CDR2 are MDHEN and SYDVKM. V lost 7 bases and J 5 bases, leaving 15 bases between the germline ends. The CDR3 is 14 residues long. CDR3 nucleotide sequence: TGTGCCAGCACTAGGGACATTGACGATCAGCCCCAGCATTTT. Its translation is CASTRDIDDQPQHF.

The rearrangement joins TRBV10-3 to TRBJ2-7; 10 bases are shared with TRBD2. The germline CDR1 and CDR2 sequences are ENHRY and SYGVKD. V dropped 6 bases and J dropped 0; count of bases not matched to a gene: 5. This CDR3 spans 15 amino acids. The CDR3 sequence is CAIRGASGGSYEQYF. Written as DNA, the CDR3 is TGTGCCATCAGGGGGGCTAGCGGGGGCTCCTACGAGCAGTACTTC.

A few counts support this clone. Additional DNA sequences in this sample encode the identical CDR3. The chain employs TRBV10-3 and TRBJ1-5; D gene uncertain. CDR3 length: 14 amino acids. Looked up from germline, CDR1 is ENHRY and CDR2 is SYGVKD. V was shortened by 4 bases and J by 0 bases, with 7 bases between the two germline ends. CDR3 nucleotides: TGTGCCATCAGTGCGGGAAATAGCAATCAGCCCCAGCATTTT. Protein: CAISAGNSNQPQHF.

The CDR3 loop reads CASGFFQDRPYF. CDR3 in DNA: TGTGCCAGCGGATTTTTTCAGGACAGACCGTACTTC. The V gene is TRBV7-2, the J gene TRBJ2-7; TRBD1 is a possible D gene (6 bases). The CDR3 loop spans 12 amino acids. The V gene's germline CDR1 is SGHTA and CDR2 FQGNSA. V was cut by 8 bases and J by 12 bases, with 20 bases left in between. Filled out from reference TRBV7-2 and TRBJ2-7, the complete variable domain reads GAGVSQSPSNKVTEKGKDVELRCDPISGHTALYWYRQSLGQGLEFLIYFQGNSAPDKSGLPSDRFSAERTGGSVSTLTIQRTQQEDSAVYLCASGFFQDRPYFGPGTRLTVT.

This CDR3 reads CASSPSLAGGETQYF. The CDR3 DNA follows: TGTGCCAGTAGTCCTTCCTTGGCAGGGGGAGAGACCCAGTACTTC. The chain has TRBV19 and TRBJ2-5; TRBD1 agrees at 7 bases. The V and J ends lost 5 bases and 4 bases, in that order; junction bases with no gene match: 10. From germline, CDR1 is LNHDA and CDR2 SQIVND (reference sequence). CDR3 length: 15 amino acids.

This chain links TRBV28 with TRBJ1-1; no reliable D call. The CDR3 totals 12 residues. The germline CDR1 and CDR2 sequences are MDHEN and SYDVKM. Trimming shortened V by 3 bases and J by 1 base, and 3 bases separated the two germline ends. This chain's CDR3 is CASSFRNTEAFF. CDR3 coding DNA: TGTGCCAGCAGTTTCAGGAACACTGAAGCTTTCTTT.

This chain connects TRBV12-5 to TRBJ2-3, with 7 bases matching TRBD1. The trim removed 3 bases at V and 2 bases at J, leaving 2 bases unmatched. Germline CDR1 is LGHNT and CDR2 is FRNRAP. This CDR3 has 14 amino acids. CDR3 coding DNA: TGTGCTAGTGGTTTACAGGGGATCACAGATACGCAGTATTTT. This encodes CASGLQGITDTQYF.

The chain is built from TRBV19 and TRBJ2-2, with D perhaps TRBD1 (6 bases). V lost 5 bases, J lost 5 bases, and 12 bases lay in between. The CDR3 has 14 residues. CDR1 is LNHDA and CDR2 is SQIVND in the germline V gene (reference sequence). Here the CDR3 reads CASSLGGVTGELFF. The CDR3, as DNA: TGTGCCAGTAGTCTAGGGGGAGTGACCGGGGAGCTGTTTTTT.

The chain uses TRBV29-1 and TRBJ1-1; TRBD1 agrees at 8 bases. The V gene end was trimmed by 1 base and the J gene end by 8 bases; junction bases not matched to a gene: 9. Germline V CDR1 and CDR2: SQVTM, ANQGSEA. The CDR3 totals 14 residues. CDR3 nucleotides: TGCAGCGTTGAAGTCTGGCAGGGGGCGTCCGAAGCTTTCTTT. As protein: CSVEVWQGASEAFF.

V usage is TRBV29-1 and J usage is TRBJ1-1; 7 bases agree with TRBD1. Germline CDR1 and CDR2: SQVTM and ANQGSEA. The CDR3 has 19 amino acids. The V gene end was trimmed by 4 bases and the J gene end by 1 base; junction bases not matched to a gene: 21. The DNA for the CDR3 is TGCAGCGTTGTGAGTGGGATATGGACAGGCCGCGGCGCGAACACTGAAGCTTTCTTT. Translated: CSVVSGIWTGRGANTEAFF.

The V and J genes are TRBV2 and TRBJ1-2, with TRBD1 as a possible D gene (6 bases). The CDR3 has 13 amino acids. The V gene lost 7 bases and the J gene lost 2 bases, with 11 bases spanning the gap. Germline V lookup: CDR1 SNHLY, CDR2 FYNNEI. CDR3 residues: CASTWDNNYGYTF. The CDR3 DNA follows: TGTGCCAGCACTTGGGACAACAACTATGGCTACACCTTC.

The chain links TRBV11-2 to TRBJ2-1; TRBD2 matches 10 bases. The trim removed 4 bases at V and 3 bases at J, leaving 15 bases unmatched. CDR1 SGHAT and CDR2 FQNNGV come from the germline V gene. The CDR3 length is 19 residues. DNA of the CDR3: TGTGCCAGCAGCTCCGTGCTAGCGGGAGTCAGCCGTCGCTACAATGAGCAGTTCTTC. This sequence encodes CASSSVLAGVSRRYNEQFF. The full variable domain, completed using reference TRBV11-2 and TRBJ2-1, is EAGVAQSPRYKIIEKRQSVAFWCNPISGHATLYWYQQILGQGPKLLIQFQNNGVVDDSQLPKDRFSAERLKGVDSTLKIQPAKLEDSAVYLCASSSVLAGVSRRYNEQFFGPGTRLTVL.

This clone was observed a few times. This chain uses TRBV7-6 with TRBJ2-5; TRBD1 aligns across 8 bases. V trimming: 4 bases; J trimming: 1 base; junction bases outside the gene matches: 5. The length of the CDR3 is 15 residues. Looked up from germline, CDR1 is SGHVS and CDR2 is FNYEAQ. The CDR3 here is CASSSPTGVQETQYF. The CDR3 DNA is TGTGCCAGCAGCTCTCCGACAGGGGTCCAAGAGACCCAGTACTTC. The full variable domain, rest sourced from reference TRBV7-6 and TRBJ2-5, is GAGVSQSPRYKVTKRGQDVALRCDPISGHVSLYWYRQALGQGPEFLTYFNYEAQQDKSGLPNDRFSAERPEGSISTLTIQRTEQRDSAMYRCASSSPTGVQETQYFGPGTRLLVL.

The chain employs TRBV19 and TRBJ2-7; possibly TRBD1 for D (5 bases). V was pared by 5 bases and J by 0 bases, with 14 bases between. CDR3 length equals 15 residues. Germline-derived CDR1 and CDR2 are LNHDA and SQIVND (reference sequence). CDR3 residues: CASSRQGSGSYEQYF. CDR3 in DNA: TGTGCCAGTAGTCGTCAGGGTTCAGGCTCCTACGAGCAGTACTTC.